The 20 T cell receptor beta chains reported below all come from one sample, sequenced in a study of shared clonotypes between healthy human individuals. This table comes from immunoSEQ multiplex PCR, and its TCRdb copy is limited to in-frame clones, with some not included. The sample contains 2.3 million or so clones, 93% of which appear only once. The sample was naive CD4+ T cells from PBMCs. Subset indicated: CD45RA+ positively selected. The receptors derive from a young man in good health. Some clones in this sample may be carry-over from other donors' samples.

V is TRBV5-1 and J is TRBJ2-1; TRBD2 agrees at 9 bases. The CDR3 has 17 residues. Germline CDR1 is SGHRS and CDR2 is YFSETQ. The trim removed 0 bases at V and 6 bases at J, leaving 10 bases unmatched. The CDR3 nucleotides read TGCGCCAGCAGCTTGGCGGCTAGCGGGACCCTATCCAATGAGCAGTTCTTC. Translation gives CASSLAASGTLSNEQFF. Complete variable domain (other parts from reference TRBV5-1 and TRBJ2-1): KAGVTQTPRYLIKTRGQQVTLSCSPISGHRSVSWYQQTPGQGLQFLFEYFSETQRNKGNFPGRFSGRQFSNSRSEMNVSTLELGDSALYLCASSLAASGTLSNEQFFGPGTRLTVL.

CDR3 in DNA: TGTGCCAGCAGGGGGGTGAGGGAGGGGTTCGGGAACATTCAGTACTTC. Residues: CASRGVREGFGNIQYF. V is TRBV2 and J is TRBJ2-4; 7 nucleotides align to TRBD2. V shed 6 bases, J shed 7 bases, and the junction held 15 bases outside the gene matches. Germline CDR1 reads SNHLY; CDR2 reads FYNNEI. The length of the CDR3 is 16 residues.

A single count supports this clone. The chain carries TRBV5-1 and TRBJ2-7; 8 positions match TRBD1. Germline V lookup: CDR1 SGHRS, CDR2 YFSETQ. The CDR3 consists of 14 residues. V gave up 4 bases and J gave up 3 bases; unmatched junction bases: 6. Written as DNA, the CDR3 is TGCGCCAGCAGCGGACAGGGTAGCGGCTACGAGCAGTACTTC. It encodes CASSGQGSGYEQYF.

This clone has more than one count but fewer than ten. The J gene is TRBJ1-5, the V gene TRBV6-6; D may be TRBD1 (5 bases). Germline assignment: CDR1 MNHNY and CDR2 SVGAGI (reference sequence). The CDR3 spans 13 residues. V was clipped by 6 bases and J by 5 bases, with 11 bases between them. CDR3 sequence (DNA): TGTGCCAGCAGACCACAGGAATATCAGCCCCAGCATTTT. This codes for CASRPQEYQPQHF.

Points on this clone: The sample carries other DNA sequences with the same CDR3. This chain joins TRBV4-1 and TRBJ2-5, with a tentative D call TRBD1 (5 bases). This CDR3 spans 14 amino acids. CDR1 is MGHRA and CDR2 is YSYEKL in the germline V gene. Between the trimmed V and J ends, which lost 1 base and 1 base, there was a span of 7 bases. The CDR3 region has the DNA TGCGCCAGCAGCCAAGGAGACAGCCAAGAGACCCAGTACTTC. Amino acid sequence: CASSQGDSQETQYF.

The chain employs TRBV30 and TRBJ2-7; 10 nucleotides line up with TRBD2. The V gene end was trimmed by 2 bases and the J gene end by 0 bases; junction bases not matched to a gene: 1. CDR1 and CDR2 from the germline V gene are GTSNPN and SVGIG (reference sequence). The CDR3 sequence is 14 residues long. The CDR3 coding sequence is TGTGCCTGGAGTAGGACTAGCGGCTCCTACGAGCAGTACTTC. This codes for CAWSRTSGSYEQYF.

This clone was seen once. The chain is built from TRBV5-1 and TRBJ2-3; TRBD1 might be the D (6 bases). Germline V lookup: CDR1 SGHRS, CDR2 YFSETQ. The ends were cut back, 3 bases at V and 4 bases at J, with 15 bases in the middle. This CDR3 spans 15 amino acids. The CDR3 spells CASSSTGIISDTQYF. CDR3 sequence (DNA): TGCGCCAGCAGCTCCACAGGGATCATATCAGATACGCAGTATTTT.

The chain employs TRBV6-1 and TRBJ2-7; D is possibly TRBD1 (7 bases). Trimming stripped 4 bases from V and 4 bases from J, with 20 bases between. The CDR3 consists of 16 residues. Per the germline V gene, CDR1 is MNHNS and CDR2 is SASEGT. The CDR3 reads CASSGGDRSSLYEQYF. CDR3 DNA: TGTGCCAGCAGTGGGGGGGACAGATCATCTCTTTACGAGCAGTACTTC.

J is TRBJ2-7 and V is TRBV5-4, with TRBD2 matching 10 bases. Losses at the gene ends were 4 bases for V and 4 bases for J; bases not matched to a gene: 11. The CDR3 runs to 16 residues. Germline values: CDR1 SGHNT, CDR2 YYREEE (reference sequence). The CDR3 nucleotides read TGTGCCAGCAGCAAATGGCGGCTAGCGGGAGATTACGAGCAGTACTTC. It is translated as CASSKWRLAGDYEQYF. Together with reference TRBV5-4 and TRBJ2-7, the CDR3 gives the full variable domain: ETGVTQSPTHLIKTRGQQVTLRCSSQSGHNTVSWYQQALGQGPQFIFQYYREEENGRGNFPPRFSGLQFPNYSSELNVNALELDDSALYLCASSKWRLAGDYEQYFGPGTRLTVT.

This clone was recorded only once. The chain has TRBV6-1 and TRBJ1-1, with 8 bases identical to TRBD1. J gave up 7 bases and V 6 bases, and 7 bases lay outside the gene matches. CDR3 length equals 13 residues. In germline, CDR1 is MNHNS, CDR2 SASEGT. CDR3 residues: CASSGGTGREAFF. DNA for the CDR3: TGTGCCAGCAGCGGGGGGACAGGCCGTGAAGCTTTCTTT.

The chain combines TRBV28 with TRBJ1-5; no firm D call. The V end was cut by 5 bases, the J end by 9 bases, with 20 bases between. Germline CDR1 is MDHEN and CDR2 is SYDVKM. CDR3 length: 15 amino acids. As DNA, the CDR3 is TGTGCCAGCAGTGCCCCGAGAGGGCGGAGCGGGCCCCAGCATTTT. It codes for CASSAPRGRSGPQHF.

This clone was observed a single time. V and J are TRBV5-6 and TRBJ1-1; 9 bases align to TRBD1. This CDR3 contains 17 residues. V shed 0 bases and J 3 bases; nucleotides not matched to a gene: 9. Per the germline V gene, CDR1 is SGHDT and CDR2 is YYEEEE. The CDR3 sequence is CASSLVGTGQSDTEAFF. The CDR3 coding sequence is TGTGCCAGCAGCTTGGTAGGGACAGGGCAATCGGACACTGAAGCTTTCTTT.

DNA for the CDR3: TGCGCCAGCAGCTTGGGAGCTACCGGGGCCAACGTCCTGACTTTC. Amino acid sequence: CASSLGATGANVLTF. The chain joins TRBV5-1 to TRBJ2-6; no reliable D call. The germline V and J ends were trimmed by 0 bases and 4 bases, with 8 bases remaining between them. Germline V gives CDR1 SGHRS, CDR2 YFSETQ. This CDR3 region has 15 residues.

The chain employs TRBV19 and TRBJ2-1, with D possibly called TRBD1 or TRBD2 (5 bases each). This CDR3 is 13 amino acids long. The germline CDR1 and CDR2 sequences are LNHDA and SQIVND (reference sequence). Deletions cut 2 bases from V and 8 bases from J, with 10 bases between. Here the CDR3 reads CASSINQGDEQFF. The CDR3 DNA reads as TGTGCCAGTAGTATAAATCAGGGAGATGAGCAGTTCTTC.

This rearrangement joins TRBV6-6 to TRBJ1-4; D is unclear. This CDR3 is 12 amino acids long. V gave up 3 bases and J gave up 7 bases, with 6 bases separating them. Germline lookup yields CDR1 MNHNY and CDR2 SVGAGI (reference sequence). CDR3 DNA: TGTGCCAGCAGTTATCGTAGTGAAAAACTGTTTTTT. Amino acid sequence: CASSYRSEKLFF.

The V call is TRBV10-3, the J call TRBJ2-1; no firm D call. Trimming stripped 8 bases from V and 6 bases from J, with 14 bases between. CDR3 length: 13 residues. The V gene's germline CDR1 is ENHRY and CDR2 SYGVKD. The chain's CDR3 is CAISSLGSNEQFF. The CDR3 nucleotides are TGTGCCATCTCGAGTTTGGGTAGCAATGAGCAGTTCTTC.

This clone was seen only once. The rearrangement joins TRBV7-3 to TRBJ2-7; 8 nucleotides align to TRBD1. The CDR3 has 15 residues. J lost 4 bases, V lost 2 bases, and 7 bases had no gene match. Germline assignment: CDR1 SGHTA and CDR2 FQGTGA. The CDR3: CASSLGQGANYEQYF. CDR3 sequence (DNA): TGTGCCAGCAGCTTAGGCCAGGGGGCAAATTACGAGCAGTACTTC.

This clone came up once. The J gene is TRBJ2-2, the V gene TRBV7-9, with TRBD2 as a possible D gene (5 bases). V was shortened by 10 bases and J by 3 bases, with 21 bases between the two germline ends. Germline-derived CDR1 and CDR2 are SEHNR and FQNEAQ (reference sequence). This CDR3 contains 16 residues. Here the CDR3 DNA reads TGTGCCACCGAGGCCCCTCACCTGAGGGACACCGGGGAGCTGTTTTTT. It yields the protein CATEAPHLRDTGELFF.

The V gene is TRBV6-6, the J gene TRBJ1-1; D ambiguous. Per germline, CDR1 MNHNY and CDR2 SVGAGI (reference sequence). CDR3 size: 14 residues. The germline V and J ends were trimmed by 8 bases and 1 base, with 14 bases remaining between them. The CDR3 DNA is TGTGCCAGCTCGCCGGCGAGTTGGAACACTGAAGCTTTCTTT. Protein sequence: CASSPASWNTEAFF.

The chain uses TRBV5-6 and TRBJ2-7; TRBD2 aligns across 7 bases. Germline CDR1 SGHDT, CDR2 YYEEEE. This CDR3 has 16 residues. Unmatched junction bases numbered 8, after V lost 0 bases and J lost 2 bases. For the CDR3, the DNA is TGTGCCAGCAGCTTGGCCGGCGGGAGCTTCACCTACGAGCAGTACTTC. The encoded protein is CASSLAGGSFTYEQYF. Full variable domain (missing parts from reference TRBV5-6 and TRBJ2-7): DAGVTQSPTHLIKTRGQQVTLRCSPKSGHDTVSWYQQALGQGPQFIFQYYEEEERQRGNFPDRFSGHQFPNYSSELNVNALLLGDSALYLCASSLAGGSFTYEQYFGPGTRLTVT.